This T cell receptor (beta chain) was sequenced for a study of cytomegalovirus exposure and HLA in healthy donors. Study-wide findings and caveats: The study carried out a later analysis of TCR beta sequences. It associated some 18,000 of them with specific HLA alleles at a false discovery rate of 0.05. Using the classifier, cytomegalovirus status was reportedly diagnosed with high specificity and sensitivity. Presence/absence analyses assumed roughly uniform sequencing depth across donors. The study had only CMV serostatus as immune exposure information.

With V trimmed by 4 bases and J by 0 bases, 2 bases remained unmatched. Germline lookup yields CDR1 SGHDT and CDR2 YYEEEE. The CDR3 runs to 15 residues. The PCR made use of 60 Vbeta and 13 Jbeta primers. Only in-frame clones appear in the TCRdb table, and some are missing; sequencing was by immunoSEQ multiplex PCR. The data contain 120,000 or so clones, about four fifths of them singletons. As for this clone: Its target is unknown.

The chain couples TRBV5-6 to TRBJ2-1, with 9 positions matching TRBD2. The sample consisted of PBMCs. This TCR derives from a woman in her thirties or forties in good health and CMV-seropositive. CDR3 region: CASSEGLASYNEQFF. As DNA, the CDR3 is TGTGCCAGCAGCGAGGGACTAGCCTCCTACAATGAGCAGTTCTTC.